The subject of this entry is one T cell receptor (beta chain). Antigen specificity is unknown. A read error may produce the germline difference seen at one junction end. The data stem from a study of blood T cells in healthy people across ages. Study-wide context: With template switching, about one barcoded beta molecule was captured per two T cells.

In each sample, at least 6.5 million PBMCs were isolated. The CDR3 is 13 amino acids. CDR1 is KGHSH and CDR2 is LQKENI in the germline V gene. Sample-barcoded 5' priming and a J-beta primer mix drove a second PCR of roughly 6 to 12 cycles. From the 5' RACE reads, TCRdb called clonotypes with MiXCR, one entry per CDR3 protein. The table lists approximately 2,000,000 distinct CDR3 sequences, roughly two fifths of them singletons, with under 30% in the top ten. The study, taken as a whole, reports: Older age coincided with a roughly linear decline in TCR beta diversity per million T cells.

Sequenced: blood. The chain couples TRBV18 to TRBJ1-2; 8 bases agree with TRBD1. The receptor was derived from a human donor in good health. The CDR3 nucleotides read TGTGACAGCTCACTGGACAGGGCTGGTGGCTACACCTTC. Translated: CDSSLDRAGGYTF.